A single T cell receptor beta chain is shown here with its context. It lacks a known antigen. No clone much larger than this one lies a single base away; base qualities are absent. The record originates from a study of T cells in localized non-small cell lung cancer (dated by TCRdb to the early 2020s). About the full investigation: Comparing tumors with uninvolved tumor-adjacent lungs, the study looked at the T cell repertoires of 236 patients with early-stage NSCLC. The cohort comprised some 240 treatment-naïve NSCLC patients with resected, localized lung tumors. Of the NSCLC patients, roughly 130 were male and around 99 were female, and the mean age was approximately 69 years. The research as a whole found: A median of approximately 53 of the top 100 tumor clones turned up in the paired uninvolved adjacent lung, and approximately 30 of those clones also ranked among the top 100 of that same adjacent lung. Because multi-region tumor sequencing was not performed, intratumor heterogeneity could not be ruled out. Longer overall survival was associated with higher T cell density in blood, whereas shorter survival was associated with higher clonality in adjacent lung. Since the design was exploratory, TCR variables were selected using unadjusted p-values with no false-discovery rate correction. Uninvolved tumor-adjacent lung showed the highest T cell clonality, higher than tumor, which suggests more focused antigenic responses in the uninvolved tumor-adjacent lung.

At diagnosis, peripheral blood, uninvolved tumor-adjacent lung and tumor were collected and were preserved as a mix of fresh-frozen and FFPE material. Blood samples were analyzed as peripheral blood mononuclear cells for TCR repertoire profiling. TCR beta CDR3 regions were sequenced from DNA using the immunoSEQ Assay. The original methods were these. T cell density was computed as TCR beta template counts normalized to usable DNA estimated by amplifying housekeeping genes. The preseqR package was used to estimate richness by extrapolating to 400,000 templates for PBMC samples and to 120,000 templates for tissue samples. Clonality was defined by subtracting Pielou's evenness from one. Tissue-enriched TCRs were identified by differential abundance testing using productive amino-acid clonotypes, minimum total count 5 and alpha 0.1. The Jaccard Index and the Morisita Overlap Index were used to measure how much the repertoires overlapped between compartments. TCR beta CDR3s were clustered by GLIPH together with public tetramer-defined viral CDR3s, and at least three viral sequences plus V-gene enrichment were required for viral motifs. What TCRdb holds here is the immuneACCESS table cut down to in-frame rearrangements. Part of the clones is not present; checked against another copy, under half of the missing clones reflect an unresolved V gene, and the others are unexplained. That table is the source of V, J and clone size, and D and trimming were worked out from the DNA. Recorded for this sample are about 6,100 clones; about 91% of them occurred a single time. The ten most abundant clones make up roughly a sixth of the sample.

Counted from cysteine to phenylalanine, this CDR3 has 18 amino acids. The kept DNA is CDR3 alone, 54 bases in frame from the first base. Looking up the germline V gene yields CDR1 MGHRA and CDR2 YSYEKL. Relative to germline, V is 3 bases shorter and J is 0 bases shorter, with 20 bases between their ends. This TCR was recovered from a male donor at least 60 years old with stage I lung adenocarcinoma. The rearrangement joined TRBV4-1 to TRBJ1-2; possibly the D gene is TRBD1, per 6 matching bases. The starting material was peripheral blood, obtained before any cancer treatment. The CDR3 corresponds to CASSHLWATGRANYGYTF. The DNA sequence reads TGCGCCAGCAGCCACCTTTGGGCGACAGGCCGAGCTAACTATGGCTACACCTTC.